The 26 T cell receptor beta chains below come from one sample, sequenced in a study of shared clonotypes between healthy human individuals. Some clones are missing from TCRdb's copy, which holds only in-frame ones; the method was immunoSEQ multiplex PCR. The sample yields around 690,000 clones, about 90% seen once. Sequencing used memory CD8+ T cells from PBMCs. Subset denoted: CD45RO+ cells pooled with CCR7-negative TemRA cells. The origin of the receptors is a man between 18 and 35 years old in good health. Some clones in this sample may be carry-over from other donors' samples.

The chain combines TRBV9 with TRBJ2-3, with D unclear. The germline V gene encodes CDR1 SGDLS and CDR2 YYNGEE. This CDR3 spans 13 amino acids. Trimming pared 0 bases from V and 6 bases from J, leaving 8 bases between. The CDR3 sequence is CASSVGRVDTQYF. The CDR3 DNA follows: TGTGCCAGCAGCGTAGGTAGGGTTGATACGCAGTATTTT. The full variable domain, with the rest looked up from reference TRBV9 and TRBJ2-3, is DSGVTQTPKHLITATGQRVTLRCSPRSGDLSVYWYQQSLDQGLQFLIQYYNGEERAKGNILERFSAQQFPDLHSELNLSSLELGDSALYFCASSVGRVDTQYFGPGTRLTVL.

The chain combines TRBV5-3 with TRBJ2-4; D gene uncertain. TRBV5-3 is an ORF; its function is uncertain. This CDR3 is 16 amino acids long. V dropped 5 bases and J dropped 0 bases, with 15 bases sitting between them. The CDR3 here is CARSCKCWGAKNIQYF. The CDR3 nucleotides are TGTGCCAGAAGTTGCAAATGTTGGGGAGCCAAAAACATTCAGTACTTC.

This clone appeared once. The V gene is TRBV9, the J gene TRBJ2-5; the D gene is possibly TRBD2 (5 bases). With 0 bases removed from V and 4 bases from J, the gap between germline ends came to 10 bases. This CDR3 is 14 amino acids long. Germline lookup yields CDR1 SGDLS and CDR2 YYNGEE. This CDR3 is CASSVASGRETQYF. In DNA, the CDR3 is TGTGCCAGCAGCGTAGCTTCTGGGAGAGAGACCCAGTACTTC. The full variable domain, rest sourced from reference TRBV9 and TRBJ2-5, is DSGVTQTPKHLITATGQRVTLRCSPRSGDLSVYWYQQSLDQGLQFLIQYYNGEERAKGNILERFSAQQFPDLHSELNLSSLELGDSALYFCASSVASGRETQYFGPGTRLLVL.

The V call is TRBV4-2, the J call TRBJ1-4; D perhaps matches TRBD1 (6 bases). Germline V gene data show CDR1 as LGHNA and CDR2 as YNFKEQ. V gave up 3 bases and J gave up 8 bases, with 13 bases separating them. The CDR3 covers 14 residues. The CDR3 loop reads CASSHTTGLEKLFF. DNA of the CDR3: TGTGCCAGCAGCCACACAACAGGGTTGGAAAAACTGTTTTTT.

As regards this clone: The same CDR3 is also encoded by other DNA sequences in this sample. J is TRBJ2-7 and V is TRBV7-9; D remains unclear. Germline V CDR1 and CDR2: SEHNR, FQNEAQ (reference sequence). With 1 base removed from V and 3 bases from J, the gap between germline ends came to 4 bases. The CDR3 runs 12 residues. CDR3 protein: CASSLGSYEQYF. The DNA of the CDR3 is TGTGCCAGCAGCTTAGGGAGCTACGAGCAGTACTTC.

V is TRBV28 and J is TRBJ1-3; D is perhaps TRBD1 (6 bases). Germline V gene sequence: CDR1 MDHEN, CDR2 SYDVKM. V dropped 6 bases and J dropped 4 bases, with 10 bases sitting between them. The CDR3 extends over 13 amino acids. As DNA, the CDR3 is TGTGCCAGCAGATCGACAGGCGGAAACACCATATATTTT. Translated, it gives CASRSTGGNTIYF.

The chain recombines TRBV14 with TRBJ2-3, with a possible D match to TRBD1 (5 bases). V was clipped by 1 base and J by 0 bases, with 11 bases between them. In germline, CDR1 is SGHDN, CDR2 FVKESK. This CDR3 has 16 residues. CDR3 bases: TGTGCCAGCAGCCAAGGGGGCGGCTCTAGCACAGATACGCAGTATTTT. This encodes CASSQGGGSSTDTQYF.

J is TRBJ2-7 and V is TRBV7-9, with D perhaps TRBD2 (5 bases). With 6 bases removed from V and 4 bases from J, the gap between germline ends came to 22 bases. This CDR3 region has 16 residues. The germline V gene has CDR1 SEHNR and CDR2 FQNEAQ (reference sequence). CDR3 sequence reads: CASSLTETPRDYEQYF. CDR3 bases: TGTGCCAGCAGTCTCACCGAGACCCCGAGGGATTACGAGCAGTACTTC.

This clone was picked up a small number of times. Other DNA sequences from this sample encode an identical CDR3 as well. The V gene is TRBV6-5, the J gene TRBJ1-1, with TRBD1 matching 7 bases. This CDR3 contains 13 residues. CDR1 and CDR2 (germline): MNHEY, SVGAGI. V lost 3 bases, J lost 5 bases, and 3 bases stayed unmatched. The CDR3 here is CASSYEGATEAFF. CDR3 bases: TGTGCCAGCAGTTATGAGGGGGCAACTGAAGCTTTCTTT.

The genes are TRBV7-8 and TRBJ2-1; TRBD2 aligns across 13 bases. This CDR3 spans 20 amino acids. The germline V gene encodes CDR1 SGHVS and CDR2 FQNEAQ. V lost 5 bases and J lost 0; bases outside the gene matches: 13. In DNA, the CDR3 is TGTGCCAGCAGCCCCACTCTCGGACTAGCGGGAGTGAGCTCCTACAATGAGCAGTTCTTC. This translates into CASSPTLGLAGVSSYNEQFF.

A single count supports this clone. This CDR3 is CASSLSPSGSWYEQYF. CDR3 bases: TGTGCCAGCAGTTTATCACCTAGCGGGAGTTGGTACGAGCAGTACTTC. This sequence joins TRBV27 and TRBJ2-7, with 10 bases matching TRBD2. The germline CDR1 and CDR2 sequences are MNHEY and SMNVEV (reference sequence). J lost 4 bases, V lost 0 bases, and 6 bases had no gene match. The CDR3 has 16 amino acids.

The chain carries TRBV14 and TRBJ2-7, with TRBD2 identical over 7 bases. The CDR3 loop spans 18 amino acids. Losses at the gene ends were 0 bases for V and 2 bases for J; bases not matched to a gene: 13. Germline CDR1 and CDR2: SGHDN and FVKESK. The CDR3 is CASSQEWGPGRAAYEQYF. The CDR3 coding sequence is TGTGCCAGCAGCCAAGAATGGGGCCCTGGGAGGGCCGCCTACGAGCAGTACTTC. Filled out from reference TRBV14 and TRBJ2-7, the complete variable domain reads EAGVTQFPSHSVIEKGQTVTLRCDPISGHDNLYWYRRVMGKEIKFLLHFVKESKQDESGMPNNRFLAERTGGTYSTLKVQPAELEDSGVYFCASSQEWGPGRAAYEQYFGPGTRLTVT.

This chain uses TRBV7-2 with TRBJ2-6, with D hard to call. The CDR3 runs to 15 residues. Germline loops: CDR1 SGHTA, CDR2 FQGNSA. V dropped 6 bases and J dropped 0 bases, with 9 bases sitting between them. The DNA for the CDR3 is TGTGCCAGCAGTCTCAGCGACTCTGGGGCCAACGTCCTGACTTTC. Protein: CASSLSDSGANVLTF.

The rearrangement uses TRBV6-6 and TRBJ2-1, with D possibly being TRBD1 (6 bases). CDR1 is MNHNY, CDR2 SVGAGI, per germline (reference sequence). V gave up 0 bases and J gave up 10 bases, with 7 bases separating them. This CDR3 is built from 12 residues. The CDR3 loop reads CASSYSGAEQFF. CDR3 in DNA: TGTGCCAGCAGTTACTCGGGGGCAGAGCAGTTCTTC.

The chain has TRBV6-1 and TRBJ2-2; the D is unclear. The CDR3 length is 11 residues. The V end was cut by 0 bases, the J end by 7 bases, with 0 bases between. Looked up from germline, CDR1 is MNHNS and CDR2 is SASEGT. The chain's CDR3 is CASSEAGELFF. DNA for the CDR3: TGTGCCAGCAGTGAAGCCGGGGAGCTGTTTTTT.

In DNA form, the CDR3 reads TGTGCCAGTAGTACTTGGACTAGCGGGAGGGCGGGGTACAATGAGCAGTTCTTC. Protein sequence: CASSTWTSGRAGYNEQFF. The chain uses TRBV19 and TRBJ2-1, with 15 positions matching TRBD2. Germline CDR1 is LNHDA and CDR2 is SQIVND (reference sequence). The CDR3 is made up of 18 amino acids. Losses at the gene ends were 4 bases for V and 4 bases for J; bases not matched to a gene: 8.

The chain recombines TRBV11-2 with TRBJ2-1; D uncertain. The length of the CDR3 is 11 residues. Trimming stripped 1 base from V and 10 bases from J, with 5 bases between. CDR1 SGHAT and CDR2 FQNNGV come from the germline V gene. CDR3 sequence reads: CASSLVMEQFF. The CDR3 DNA sequence: TGTGCCAGCAGCTTAGTAATGGAGCAGTTCTTC.

V and J are TRBV19 and TRBJ1-5; a weak D match, TRBD1 (5 bases). The length of the CDR3 is 14 residues. V shed 5 bases and J shed 1 base, with 9 bases lying between them. In germline, CDR1 is LNHDA, CDR2 SQIVND (reference sequence). The DNA of the CDR3 is TGTGCCAGTAGTTTGTGGGACAGCAATCAGCCCCAGCATTTT. Translating it yields CASSLWDSNQPQHF.

The J gene is TRBJ1-2, the V gene TRBV9; D is ambiguous. CDR3 size: 15 residues. Germline V gene lookup returns CDR1 SGDLS and CDR2 YYNGEE. The V end lost 4 bases, the J end lost 1 base, and 14 bases lay between the germline ends. The CDR3 reads CASSPTGSSNYGYTF. In DNA, the CDR3 is TGTGCCAGCAGCCCCACTGGCAGTAGTAACTATGGCTACACCTTC.

The chain is built from TRBV2 and TRBJ2-5; 15 bases line up with TRBD2. Germline V CDR1 and CDR2: SNHLY, FYNNEI. There are 19 residues in the CDR3. J lost 6 bases, V lost 6 bases, and 17 bases had no gene match. The DNA of the CDR3 is TGTGCCAGCAGGGACCTTGGACTAGCGGGAGGGCTACTATCACAGACCCAGTACTTC. Translated, it gives CASRDLGLAGGLLSQTQYF. Full variable domain (missing parts from reference TRBV2 and TRBJ2-5): EPEVTQTPSHQVTQMGQEVILRCVPISNHLYFYWYRQILGQKVEFLVSFYNNEISEKSEIFDDQFSVERPDGSNFTLKIRSTKLEDSAMYFCASRDLGLAGGLLSQTQYFGPGTRLLVL.

The V call is TRBV9, the J call TRBJ2-1; D perhaps matches TRBD1 (6 bases). Trimming took off 4 bases at V and 6 bases at J, with 17 bases between the two ends. The CDR3 totals 15 residues. Germline-derived CDR1 and CDR2 are SGDLS and YYNGEE. The CDR3 DNA reads TGTGCCAGCAGCACACAGGGCCGCCTAGCCAATGAGCAGTTCTTC. Its protein is CASSTQGRLANEQFF.

The V call is TRBV9, the J call TRBJ2-1; TRBD2 aligns across 14 bases. Trimming removed 3 bases from V and 4 bases from J; junction bases left unmatched: 18. This CDR3 spans 21 amino acids. Germline lookup yields CDR1 SGDLS and CDR2 YYNGEE. In DNA, the CDR3 is TGTGCCAGCAGCGACGTAGGGACTAGCGGGAGTCCCGTACCCCCTTACAATGAGCAGTTCTTC. Translated, it gives CASSDVGTSGSPVPPYNEQFF.

The genes are TRBV4-1 and TRBJ2-7, with a weak D call TRBD2 (6 bases). V lost 5 bases, J lost 2 bases, and 10 bases lay in between. Germline V lookup: CDR1 MGHRA, CDR2 YSYEKL. The CDR3 totals 13 residues. The CDR3 loop reads CASSGSGPYEQYF. CDR3 nucleotide sequence: TGCGCCAGCAGCGGTAGCGGACCCTACGAGCAGTACTTC.

The table lists this clone with a count of one. CDR3 sequence (DNA): TGTGCCAGTAGAACCGCAGCGGAAGCTTTCTTT. Amino acids: CASRTAAEAFF. The V and J genes are TRBV19 and TRBJ1-1; D ambiguous. The CDR3 length is 11 residues. Between the trimmed V and J ends, which lost 6 bases and 8 bases, there was a span of 10 bases. Germline CDR1 LNHDA, CDR2 SQIVND (reference sequence).

The rearrangement joins TRBV11-3 to TRBJ2-1, with D hard to call. V was cut by 5 bases and J by 5 bases, with 13 bases left in between. The V gene's germline CDR1 is SGHNT and CDR2 YENEEA. This CDR3 is built from 14 residues. The DNA of the CDR3 is TGTGCCAGCAGCCCCCACTCGGCGAACAATGAGCAGTTCTTC. Its translation: CASSPHSANNEQFF.

The V and J genes are TRBV7-2 and TRBJ2-7; 9 positions agree with TRBD1. The CDR3 extends over 15 amino acids. Per the germline V gene, CDR1 is SGHTA and CDR2 is FQGNSA. With V trimmed by 6 bases and J by 6 bases, 12 bases remained unmatched. The CDR3 loop is CASSSPRDRVGEQYF. The DNA of the CDR3 is TGTGCCAGCAGTTCCCCCCGGGACAGGGTCGGCGAGCAGTACTTC. The full variable domain, completed using reference TRBV7-2 and TRBJ2-7, is GAGVSQSPSNKVTEKGKDVELRCDPISGHTALYWYRQSLGQGLEFLIYFQGNSAPDKSGLPSDRFSAERTGGSVSTLTIQRTQQEDSAVYLCASSSPRDRVGEQYFGPGTRLTVT.